This TCR beta chain was captured by sequencing in a study of identical twins' blood T cells. At the level of the study: Some 50 million reads covered about six alpha-chain and about six beta-chain libraries.

Trimming removed 0 bases from V and 9 bases from J, with 13 bases in between. This CDR3 is 14 amino acids long. CDR1 and CDR2 (germline): SGHRS, YFSETQ. Six healthy women, forming three identical twin pairs, donated samples. Original data processing: Clonotypes per individual ranged from about 85,000 to nearly 500,000. One entry per CDR3 protein results from TCRdb running MiXCR on the 5' RACE reads. The V and J calls were not made by the authors but by TCRdb's processing. The sample lists a few hundred thousand distinct CDR3 sequences, 28% occurring once. There are a few counts of this clonotype. The genes are TRBV5-1 and TRBJ2-1; D is unresolved. Sequencing was performed on PBMCs. The receptor was derived from a woman aged 18-49 years in good health. The CDR3 DNA reads as TGCGCCAGCAGCTTGGAAGTCAGTTATGGTGAGCAGTTCTTC. It codes for CASSLEVSYGEQFF.